These 30 T cell receptor beta chains share one sample of origin, sequenced in a study of blood T cells in healthy people across ages. PCR was performed a second time for about 7 to 12 cycles using a sample-barcoded 5' primer and a J-beta primer mix. Each CDR3 protein is one row after TCRdb ran MiXCR on the 5' RACE reads. The data show hundreds of thousands of distinct CDR3 sequences, with roughly 52% seen just once and roughly 13% held by the top ten. Sequencing was performed on blood. The source of these receptors is a man younger than 40 in good health.

The chain has TRBV6-2 or TRBV6-3 and TRBJ2-4; possible D gene TRBD1, 5 bases. The J call may be wrong; the DNA end is better matched by TRBJ2-7. The CDR3 runs to 14 residues. From germline, CDR1 is MNHEY and CDR2 SVGEGT. The CDR3 DNA reads as TGTGCCAGCAGTTATATAGGGGACTCCTACGAGCAGTACTTC. This encodes CASSYIGDSYEQYF.

The chain joins TRBV5-1 to TRBJ1-1, with D unresolved. With 0 bases removed from V and 3 bases from J, the gap between germline ends came to 6 bases. CDR1 is SGHRS and CDR2 is YFSETQ in the germline V gene. This CDR3 has 13 amino acids. CDR3 region: CASSLDAYTEAFF. The DNA of the CDR3 is TGCGCCAGCAGCTTGGACGCGTACACTGAAGCTTTCTTT.

As concerns this clonotype: Compared with germline, one end of the junction differs, possibly owing to a read error. The genes are TRBV7-7 and TRBJ2-1; TRBD2 aligns across 7 bases. CDR3 size: 13 residues. CDR1 and CDR2 from the germline V gene are SSHAT and FNYEAQ (reference sequence). CDR3: CASSPPGGEEQFF. CDR3 DNA sequence: TGTGCTAGCAGCCCACCGGGGGGAGAGGAGCAGTTCTTC.

This clonotype turned up a few times. V is TRBV6-2 or TRBV6-3 and J is TRBJ2-3, with D possibly matching TRBD1 (6 bases). The CDR3 consists of 14 residues. Germline loops: CDR1 MNHEY, CDR2 SVGEGT. Trimming removed 6 bases from V and 2 bases from J, with 12 bases in between. The chain's CDR3 is CASSLRTVTDTQYF. CDR3 nucleotide sequence: TGTGCCAGCAGCCTTCGGACAGTCACAGATACGCAGTATTTT.

This clonotype was observed a few times. The chain couples TRBV3-1 to TRBJ2-5; D is unclear. This CDR3 spans 12 amino acids. Trimming left V 4 bases short and J 2 bases short, with 5 bases between. Per the germline V gene, CDR1 is LGHDT and CDR2 is YNNKEL (reference sequence). For the CDR3, the DNA is TGTGCCAGCAGCCCTATACAAGAGACCCAGTACTTC. Translation: CASSPIQETQYF.

The rearrangement uses TRBV10-3 and TRBJ1-2, with a possible D match to TRBD1 (5 bases). The CDR3 totals 12 residues. V gave up 3 bases and J gave up 4 bases, with 6 bases separating them. Per germline, CDR1 ENHRY and CDR2 SYGVKD. CDR3 coding DNA: TGTGCCATCAGTGACGGGACCTATGGCTACACCTTC. Translated: CAISDGTYGYTF.

The chain recombines TRBV3-1 with TRBJ1-5; D not certain. Trimming pared 6 bases from V and 0 bases from J, leaving 6 bases between. This CDR3 region has 13 residues. The germline gives CDR1 LGHDT, CDR2 YNNKEL (reference sequence). CDR3 in DNA: TGTGCCAGCAGTATAGCTAGCAATCAGCCCCAGCATTTT. Residues: CASSIASNQPQHF. Full variable domain (missing parts from reference TRBV3-1 and TRBJ1-5): DTAVSQTPKYLVTQMGNDKSIKCEQNLGHDTMYWYKQDSKKFLKIMFSYNNKELIINETVPNRFSPKSPDKAHLNLHINSLELGDSAVYFCASSIASNQPQHFGDGTRLSIL.

The V call is TRBV7-9, the J call TRBJ2-5; 7 bases are a match to TRBD1. V lost 5 bases and J lost 1; bases outside the gene matches: 7. From germline, CDR1 is SEHNR and CDR2 FQNEAQ (reference sequence). This CDR3 is 15 amino acids long. The CDR3 DNA sequence: TGTGCCAGCAGCCGGGACAGAGGGATCCAAGAGACCCAGTACTTC. Translating it yields CASSRDRGIQETQYF.

A remark on this clonotype: Relative to the germline gene, one junction end is altered; a read error may explain this. The rearrangement uses TRBV12-3 or TRBV12-4 and TRBJ1-2; D perhaps matches TRBD1 (6 bases). The CDR3 loop spans 14 amino acids. CDR3 loop: CAGSSGQSNYGYTF. CDR3 in DNA: TGTGCCGGCAGCTCTGGACAGTCTAACTATGGCTACACCTTC.

V gene TRBV5-5 combines with J gene TRBJ2-1; D gene ambiguous. Germline CDR1 SGHKS, CDR2 YYEKEE (reference sequence). The CDR3 consists of 12 residues. V lost 1 base and J lost 10, with 9 bases in between. This CDR3 is CASSLRAPEQFF. DNA for the CDR3: TGTGCCAGCAGCTTGAGGGCCCCCGAGCAGTTCTTC.

This chain connects TRBV2 to TRBJ1-5, with TRBD1 as a possible D gene (6 bases). V was cut by 3 bases and J by 6 bases, with 21 bases left in between. This CDR3 has 17 residues. Germline assignment: CDR1 SNHLY and CDR2 FYNNEI. CDR3 residues: CASSDSRGPGDSQPQHF. In DNA form, the CDR3 reads TGTGCCAGCAGTGATAGCAGGGGTCCCGGGGATAGTCAGCCCCAGCATTTT.

The chain carries TRBV6-2 or TRBV6-3 and TRBJ2-2; no reliable D call. Germline values: CDR1 MNHEY, CDR2 SVGEGT. V was clipped by 4 bases and J by 3 bases, with 9 bases between them. The CDR3 is 14 residues long. In DNA, the CDR3 is TGTGCCAGCAGTTTTGCAGGTGACACCGGGGAGCTGTTTTTT. The encoded protein is CASSFAGDTGELFF.

The chain carries TRBV6-1 and TRBJ1-5; no clear D. Trimming took off 6 bases at V and 0 bases at J, with 27 bases between the two ends. CDR1 and CDR2 (germline): MNHNS, SASEGT. CDR3 length: 20 amino acids. The chain's CDR3 is CASSHPTPTSSLYSNQPQHF. For the CDR3, the DNA is TGTGCCAGCAGCCATCCGACACCGACCTCTTCTCTTTATAGCAATCAGCCCCAGCATTTT.

This rearrangement joins TRBV27 to TRBJ2-3; tentative D call: TRBD1 (5 bases). The V and J ends lost 2 bases and 3 bases respectively, with 15 bases between them. Germline-derived CDR1 and CDR2 are MNHEY and SMNVEV (reference sequence). The CDR3 runs to 16 residues. CDR3 residues: CASSLAAVGRTDTQYF. The CDR3, as DNA: TGTGCCAGCAGTTTAGCCGCGGTGGGGCGAACAGATACGCAGTATTTT.

About this clonotype itself: This may come from a read error, since a much larger clone is one base off. The chain carries TRBV29-1 and TRBJ2-5; 14 nucleotides align to TRBD2. The CDR3 length is 13 residues. Germline lookup yields CDR1 SQVTM and CDR2 ANQGSEA. The CDR3 DNA reads as TGCAGCGTCCAGACTAGCGGGGGGGCCGAGCAGCACTTC. This translates into CSVQTSGGAEQHF.

The sample holds a few counts of this clonotype. The chain employs TRBV7-3 and TRBJ2-1; D uncertain. The V gene's germline CDR1 is SGHTA and CDR2 FQGTGA. The CDR3 covers 14 residues. The V end was cut by 5 bases, the J end by 9 bases, with 17 bases between. CDR3: CASSRRAIFGEQFF. The CDR3 region has the DNA TGTGCCAGCAGCCGACGAGCTATCTTCGGTGAGCAGTTCTTC.

This clonotype was picked up a small number of times. This chain joins TRBV6-5 and TRBJ2-7; 8 bases are shared with TRBD1. Germline V gene lookup returns CDR1 MNHEY and CDR2 SVGAGI. V shed 1 base, J shed 4 bases, and the junction held 6 bases outside the gene matches. The CDR3 runs 15 residues. The CDR3 DNA sequence: TGTGCCAGCAGTTACTATCCGGGACAGGAATACGAGCAGTACTTC. This translates into CASSYYPGQEYEQYF.

This clonotype came up once. At one of its ends the junction is not consistent with the germline gene, which may arise from a read error. The chain links TRBV6-2 or TRBV6-3 to TRBJ2-4, with TRBD2 identical over 7 bases. The CDR3 consists of 14 residues. CDR1 is MNHEY, CDR2 SVGEGT, per germline. The CDR3 region is CASRRDYRGYEQYF. The CDR3, as DNA: TGTGCCAGCAGGAGGGACTATCGGGGCTACGAGCAGTACTTT.

As to this clonotype: At one of its ends the junction is not consistent with the germline gene, which may arise from a read error. The genes are TRBV6-6 and TRBJ1-1; a weak D match, TRBD1 (5 bases). CDR3 length equals 14 residues. Germline V lookup: CDR1 MNHNY, CDR2 SVGAGI (reference sequence). The CDR3 DNA reads as TGTGCCGGCAGCAACGGGATTCGGGGGACTGAAGCTTTCTTT. Protein product: CAGSNGIRGTEAFF.

On this clonotype: The junction differs from germline at one of its ends, possibly a read error. V and J are TRBV9 and TRBJ2-1; no clear D. This CDR3 spans 17 amino acids. CDR1 and CDR2 (germline): SGDLS, YYNGEE. CDR3 loop: CASSVDSHPSSCNEQFF. CDR3 in DNA: TGTGCCAGCAGCGTAGATAGCCATCCCAGCTCCTGCAATGAGCAGTTCTTC. Together with reference TRBV9 and TRBJ2-1, the CDR3 gives the full variable domain: DSGVTQTPKHLITATGQRVTLRCSPRSGDLSVYWYQQSLDQGLQFLIQYYNGEERAKGNILERFSAQQFPDLHSELNLSSLELGDSALYFCASSVDSHPSSCNEQFFGPGTRLTVL.

CDR3 amino acids: CASSQPPPDLADTQYF. The CDR3 region has the DNA TGTGCCAGCAGTCAACCTCCCCCAGATTTAGCAGATACGCAGTATTTT. The chain links TRBV7-9 to TRBJ2-3; D unresolved. V lost 6 bases and J 4 bases, leaving 20 bases between the germline ends. Germline CDR1 reads SEHNR; CDR2 reads FQNEAQ (reference sequence). The CDR3 is 16 residues long. Variable domain in full (rest from reference TRBV7-9 and TRBJ2-3): DTGVSQNPRHKITKRGQNVTFRCDPISEHNRLYWYRQTLGQGPEFLTYFQNEAQLEKSRLLSDRFSAERPKGSFSTLEIQRTEQGDSAMYLCASSQPPPDLADTQYFGPGTRLTVL.

Concerning this clonotype itself: Sequence at one end of the junction differs from germline and may be a read error. V and J are TRBV7-2 and TRBJ1-1; 10 bases match TRBD1. CDR1 and CDR2 from the germline V gene are SGHTA and FQGNSA. There are 15 residues in the CDR3. This CDR3 is CASSSFPGQGTEAFF. CDR3 nucleotides: TGCGCCAGCAGCTCGTTCCCGGGACAGGGGACTGAAGCTTTCTTT.

J is TRBJ2-1 and V is TRBV6-1; the D is unclear. V shed 2 bases and J shed 6 bases, with 2 bases lying between them. The CDR3 runs 11 residues. Germline values: CDR1 MNHNS, CDR2 SASEGT. CDR3 amino acids: CASSEPNEQFF. Written as DNA, the CDR3 is TGTGCCAGCAGTGAACCCAATGAGCAGTTCTTC.

The chain is built from TRBV20-1 and TRBJ2-4, with D perhaps TRBD1 (5 bases). With 6 bases removed from V and 0 bases from J, the gap between germline ends came to 9 bases. The germline gives CDR1 DFQATT, CDR2 SNEGSKA (reference sequence). The CDR3 is made up of 13 amino acids. This CDR3 is CSATDRAKNIQYF. DNA of the CDR3: TGCAGTGCCACTGACAGAGCCAAAAACATTCAGTACTTC.

The genes are TRBV12-3 or TRBV12-4 and TRBJ1-5, with D possibly matching TRBD1 (6 bases). The CDR3 is 15 amino acids. V lost 5 bases, J lost 2 bases, and 13 bases lay in between. The CDR3 sequence is CASSPEGVGNQPQHF. CDR3 coding DNA: TGTGCCAGCAGTCCGGAGGGGGTGGGCAATCAGCCCCAGCATTTT.

DNA of the CDR3: TGTGCCACCAGTGATCCAGGGAAGGAGGGAGACAATGAGCAGTTCTTC. Its protein product is CATSDPGKEGDNEQFF. V is TRBV24-1 and J is TRBJ2-1, with a weak D call TRBD2 (6 bases). Trimming removed 3 bases at V and 5 bases at J, with 16 bases between. This CDR3 contains 16 residues. Germline values: CDR1 KGHDR, CDR2 SFDVKD.

The J gene is TRBJ1-5, the V gene TRBV4-1; D is uncertain. Germline V CDR1 and CDR2: MGHRA, YSYEKL. With 0 bases removed from V and 0 bases from J, the gap between germline ends came to 15 bases. The CDR3 is made up of 18 amino acids. This CDR3 is CASSQERDATDSNQPQHF. CDR3 nucleotide sequence: TGCGCCAGCAGCCAAGAAAGGGATGCAACGGATAGCAATCAGCCCCAGCATTTT.

The gene calls are TRBV4-1 and TRBJ2-3; 8 bases agree with TRBD2. Germline V gene lookup returns CDR1 MGHRA and CDR2 YSYEKL. The trim removed 4 bases at V and 5 bases at J, leaving 8 bases unmatched. This CDR3 region has 15 residues. In nucleotides, the CDR3 is TGCGCCAGCAGCCCCTCGGGGGGGCATGGAGATACGCAGTATTTT. This gives the protein CASSPSGGHGDTQYF.

On this clonotype itself: A read error may produce the germline difference seen at one junction end. V and J are TRBV29-1 and TRBJ2-1; possible D gene TRBD2, 6 bases. Germline CDR1 reads SQVTM; CDR2 reads ANQGSEA. This CDR3 region has 13 residues. The CDR3 spells CNVEGTLRNEQFF. The CDR3 bases are TGCAACGTTGAAGGGACTCTCAGGAATGAGCAGTTCTTC.

This chain joins TRBV20-1 and TRBJ2-5; D is perhaps TRBD2 (7 bases). CDR3 length: 15 residues. V was pared by 6 bases and J by 11 bases, with 28 bases between. Germline V CDR1 and CDR2: DFQATT, SNEGSKA (reference sequence). This CDR3 is CSAGGGGIRDYGQYF. For the CDR3, the DNA is TGCAGTGCCGGAGGAGGGGGGATCAGGGACTACGGGCAGTACTTC.